Sequencing of this T cell receptor beta chain was carried out in a study of T cells in Graves' hyperthyroidism and ophthalmopathy. Study findings and constraints: Most clonotypes expanded in thyroid above 0.001 were likewise present in blood.

Germline CDR1 SQVTM, CDR2 ANQGSEA. The CDR3 totals 15 residues. The ends lost 4 bases at V and 3 bases at J; junction bases unmatched: 7. Amplification of TCR beta CDR3 regions used RNA as the template. The HTBI set primed first-round TCR CDR3 RT-PCR. TCRdb passed the multiplex PCR reads through MiXCR, listing each CDR3 protein once. The sample records about 710,000 distinct CDR3 sequences, roughly 15% being singletons. This clonotype was observed once. No antigen is known for it. The J gene is TRBJ2-7, the V gene TRBV29-1; 12 nucleotides line up with TRBD1. Sequences were obtained from blood. The source is a man aged 18-30 years with Graves' hyperthyroidism. DNA for the CDR3: TGCAGCGTTGTCCTGGGACAGGGGGCAGTCTACGAGCAGTACTTC. This encodes CSVVLGQGAVYEQYF.